These T cell receptor beta chains were read from a single sample in a study of blood T cell repertoires in COVID-19. Sequenced by immunoSEQ multiplex PCR; TCRdb stores in-frame clones only, minus some. The sample lists under 200,000 clones; 60% to 85% were seen once. What was sequenced was peripheral blood. These receptors were obtained from a man between 70 and 80 years old with acute or convalescent COVID-19. The CDR3 runs from the conserved cysteine through the conserved F or W. D genes are given only for firm matches. Where a row states a size, it is once, few, many or the class of an expanded clone; other rows omit it.

cdr3_aa	cdr3_nt	d_call	v_call	j_call	clone_size
CASCDTTRGRNIQYF	TGTGCCAGCTGTGATACGACTAGAGGGAGGAACATTCAGTACTTC	.	TRBV2	TRBJ2-4	once
CASTTSGALGSEKLFF	TGTGCCAGTACCACATCTGGGGCGCTCGGGTCTGAAAAACTGTTTTTT	.	TRBV19	TRBJ1-4	.
CATSGDGNQPQHF	TGTGCCACCTCGGGGGACGGTAATCAGCCCCAGCATTTT	.	TRBV24-1	TRBJ1-5	.
CASSRVGQGNYEQYF	TGTGCCAGTAGTAGGGTGGGACAGGGTAACTACGAGCAGTACTTC	TRBD1	TRBV19	TRBJ2-7	.
CASSVAVSTDTQYF	TGTGCCAGCAGCGTAGCGGTTAGCACAGATACGCAGTATTTT	.	TRBV9	TRBJ2-3	.
CASSQGQGAGETQYF	TGCGCCAGCAGCCAGGGACAGGGGGCAGGAGAGACCCAGTACTTC	TRBD1	TRBV4-3	TRBJ2-5	.
CASSSGIGNTIYF	TGTGCCAGCAGTTCCGGGATTGGAAACACCATATATTTT	.	TRBV27	TRBJ1-3	.
CASSGGTSGRRNEQFF	TGCGCCAGCAGCGGCGGAACTAGCGGGAGGCGCAATGAGCAGTTCTTC	TRBD2	TRBV5-1	TRBJ2-1	few
CASSVPGLQGTEAFF	TGTGCCAGCAGTGTTCCGGGGCTGCAGGGGACTGAAGCTTTCTTT	.	TRBV2	TRBJ1-1	.
CASSPFGGRETQYF	TGTGCCAGCTCACCGTTCGGGGGGAGAGAGACCCAGTACTTC	TRBD2	TRBV18	TRBJ2-5	.
CASSQDSDPNYGYTF	TGCGCCAGCAGCCAAGACAGTGATCCTAACTATGGCTACACCTTC	.	TRBV4-1	TRBJ1-2	.
CASSLIAGGNTGELFF	TGTGCCAGCAGCTTAATCGCGGGGGGGAACACCGGGGAGCTGTTTTTT	TRBD2	TRBV7-9	TRBJ2-2	.
CASSLRGGGIVTDTQYF	TGTGCCAGCAGCTTACGCGGGGGCGGGATTGTCACAGATACGCAGTATTTT	.	TRBV11-2	TRBJ2-3	once
CASSPFTGTNYGYTF	TGTGCCAGTAGTCCATTTACAGGCACTAACTATGGCTACACCTTC	.	TRBV19	TRBJ1-2	once
CASSYSRAVNTEAFF	TGTGCCAGCAGTTACTCGAGGGCAGTGAACACTGAAGCTTTCTTT	.	TRBV6-5	TRBJ1-1	.
CASRDNRAGNTIYF	TGTGCCAGCCGGGACAATCGAGCTGGAAACACCATATATTTT	.	TRBV2	TRBJ1-3	.
CASSAGRPTDTQYF	TGCGCCAGCAGTGCCGGCAGGCCCACAGATACGCAGTATTTT	.	TRBV5-1	TRBJ2-3	.
CASSLDSVGTDTQYF	TGCGCCAGCAGCTTGGATTCAGTGGGCACAGATACGCAGTATTTT	.	TRBV5-1	TRBJ2-3	.
CASSGAGASYGYTF	TGTGCCAGCAGTGGGGCAGGGGCCTCCTATGGCTACACCTTC	.	TRBV2	TRBJ1-2	.
CASSYKDRFQETQYF	TGTGCCAGCAGCTACAAGGACAGGTTCCAAGAGACCCAGTACTTC	TRBD1	TRBV11-3	TRBJ2-5	.
CASSPPAETDYTF	TGTGCCAGCTCACCACCGGCAGAGACAGACTACACCTTC	.	TRBV18	TRBJ1-2	.
CASSARIVMNTEAFF	TGTGCCAGCAGCGCGAGGATAGTCATGAACACTGAAGCTTTCTTT	.	TRBV5-6	TRBJ1-1	.
CASSPTEMNTEAFF	TGTGCCAGCAGTCCTACAGAGATGAACACTGAAGCTTTCTTT	.	TRBV7-9	TRBJ1-1	.
CASSPREGGWNTEAFF	TGTGCCAGCTCACCACGTGAGGGTGGGTGGAACACTGAAGCTTTCTTT	.	TRBV18	TRBJ1-1	.
CASSFTRVHQDTQYF	TGTGCCAGCAGTTTTACCAGGGTGCATCAAGATACGCAGTATTTT	.	TRBV27	TRBJ2-3	.
CASSPALAGRETQYF	TGTGCCAGCAGCCCCGCCCTAGCGGGCAGGGAGACCCAGTACTTC	TRBD2	TRBV7-2	TRBJ2-5	few
CASSLDRAENNQPQHF	TGTGCCAGCAGCTTGGACAGGGCTGAGAACAATCAGCCCCAGCATTTT	.	TRBV5-6	TRBJ1-5	.
CASSVGDRLYEQYF	TGTGCCAGCAGCGTAGGGGACAGACTCTACGAGCAGTACTTC	TRBD1	TRBV9	TRBJ2-7	once
CASSTRQGRLGDTIYF	TGTGCCAGCAGCACCCGACAGGGTAGGCTCGGAGACACCATATATTTT	TRBD1	TRBV7-6	TRBJ1-3	once
CASSLDPVLGANQPQHF	TGTGCCAGCAGCTTAGACCCCGTGTTGGGGGCGAATCAGCCCCAGCATTTT	.	TRBV6-2/TRBV6-3	TRBJ1-5	.
CASSLYDSGHGYTF	TGTGCCAGCAGCTTATACGATTCAGGCCATGGCTACACCTTC	.	TRBV7-2	TRBJ1-2	.
CASSPGTATYGYTF	TGTGCCAGCTCCCCTGGGACAGCTACCTATGGCTACACCTTC	TRBD1	TRBV7-8	TRBJ1-2	.
CASSLPGHLSYEQYF	TGTGCCAGCAGCCTTCCGGGACACCTCTCCTACGAGCAGTACTTC	.	TRBV14	TRBJ2-7	few
CASSRGKGGLNEQFF	TGTGCCAGCTCACGCGGTAAGGGAGGTTTGAATGAGCAGTTCTTC	.	TRBV18	TRBJ2-1	.
CASSVAGLNYGYTF	TGTGCCAGCAGTGTAGCAGGACTCAACTATGGCTACACCTTC	.	TRBV25-1	TRBJ1-2	.
CSAQGGSHNEQFF	TGCAGCGCTCAAGGTGGGAGTCACAATGAGCAGTTCTTC	.	TRBV29-1	TRBJ2-1	few
CASSQPGTGTGELFF	TGTGCCAGCAGCCAACCCGGGACAGGGACCGGGGAGCTGTTTTTT	TRBD1	TRBV11-3	TRBJ2-2	.
CASSLAGRLGQPQHF	TGTGCCAGCAGCTTAGCAGGGAGACTCGGTCAGCCCCAGCATTTT	.	TRBV7-2	TRBJ1-5	few
CATSDVRGYTF	TGTGCCACCAGTGATGTGCGTGGCTACACCTTC	.	TRBV24-1	TRBJ1-2	.
CASSSTGKNTEAFF	TGTGCCAGCAGCTCCACAGGAAAGAACACTGAAGCTTTCTTT	.	TRBV11-3	TRBJ1-1	.
CASSLTLAGGSGELFF	TGTGCCAGCAGCTTAACGCTAGCGGGAGGATCCGGGGAGCTGTTTTTT	TRBD2	TRBV7-3	TRBJ2-2	few
CASSLASGSLNQPQHF	TGTGCCAGCAGCTTAGCGTCAGGCAGCCTCAATCAGCCCCAGCATTTT	.	TRBV7-8	TRBJ1-5	.
CASSFERARGTDTQYF	TGTGCCAGCAGCTTCGAGCGGGCTCGGGGCACAGATACGCAGTATTTT	.	TRBV11-2	TRBJ2-3	many
CAISGGNEQYF	TGTGCCATCAGTGGAGGAAACGAGCAGTACTTC	.	TRBV10-3	TRBJ2-7	.
CASSSDRVVYEQYF	TGTGCCAGCAGCTCCGACAGGGTAGTTTACGAGCAGTACTTC	TRBD1	TRBV5-4	TRBJ2-7	.
CASNKASLNTEAFF	TGTGCCAGCAACAAAGCGTCACTGAACACTGAAGCTTTCTTT	.	TRBV28	TRBJ1-1	few
CASSLNTGTSGGARETQYF	TGCGCCAGCAGCCTCAACACCGGGACTAGCGGGGGGGCCCGTGAGACCCAGTACTTC	TRBD2	TRBV5-1	TRBJ2-5	.
CASKDRGLGEQFF	TGTGCCAGCAAGGACAGGGGGCTTGGTGAGCAGTTCTTC	TRBD1	TRBV6-5	TRBJ2-1	.
CSVEDMILAEKLFF	TGCAGCGTTGAAGATATGATCTTAGCAGAGAAACTGTTTTTT	.	TRBV29-1	TRBJ1-4	.
CASSLEASGGSKQYF	TGTGCCAGCAGCTTGGAGGCCTCGGGGGGAAGCAAGCAGTACTTC	TRBD2	TRBV5-5	TRBJ2-7	.
CAISDNSGSLYYEQYF	TGTGCCATCAGTGACAATAGCGGGAGTCTTTACTACGAGCAGTACTTC	TRBD2	TRBV10-3	TRBJ2-7	few
CASTPGHSTDTQYF	TGTGCCAGCACCCCAGGGCACTCCACAGATACGCAGTATTTT	.	TRBV28	TRBJ2-3	.